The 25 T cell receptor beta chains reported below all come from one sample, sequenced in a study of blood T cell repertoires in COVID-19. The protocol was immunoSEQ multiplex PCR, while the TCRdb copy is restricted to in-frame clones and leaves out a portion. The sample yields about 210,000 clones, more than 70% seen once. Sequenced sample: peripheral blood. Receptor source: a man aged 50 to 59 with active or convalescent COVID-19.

CDR3 amino acids: CASTPPQGLFYGYTF. CDR3 nucleotide sequence: TGTGCCAGTACCCCTCCCCAGGGACTCTTCTATGGCTACACCTTC. The chain is built from TRBV19 and TRBJ1-2; D may be TRBD1 (5 bases). The CDR3 is made up of 15 amino acids. The ends were cut back, 7 bases at V and 4 bases at J, with 19 bases in the middle. From germline, CDR1 is LNHDA and CDR2 SQIVND (reference sequence).

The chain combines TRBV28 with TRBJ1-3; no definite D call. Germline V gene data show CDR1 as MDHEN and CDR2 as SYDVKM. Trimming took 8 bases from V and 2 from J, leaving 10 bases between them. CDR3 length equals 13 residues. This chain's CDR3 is CASGRLTGNTIYF. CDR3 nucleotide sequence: TGTGCCAGCGGCAGACTGACTGGAAACACCATATATTTT.

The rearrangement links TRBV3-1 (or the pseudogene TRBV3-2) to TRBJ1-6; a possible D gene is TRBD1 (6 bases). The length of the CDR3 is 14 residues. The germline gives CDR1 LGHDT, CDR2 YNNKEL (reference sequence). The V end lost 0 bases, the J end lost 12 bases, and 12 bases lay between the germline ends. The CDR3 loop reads CASSQDSRGRPLHF. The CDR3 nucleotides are TGTGCCAGCAGCCAAGATTCGAGGGGGAGACCCCTCCACTTT.

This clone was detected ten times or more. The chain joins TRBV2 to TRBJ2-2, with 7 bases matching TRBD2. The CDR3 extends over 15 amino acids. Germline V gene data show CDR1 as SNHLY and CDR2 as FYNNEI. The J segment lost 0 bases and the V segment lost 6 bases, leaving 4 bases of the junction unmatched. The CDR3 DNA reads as TGTGCCAGCAGAATAGCGGGTGCGAACACCGGGGAGCTGTTTTTT. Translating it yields CASRIAGANTGELFF.

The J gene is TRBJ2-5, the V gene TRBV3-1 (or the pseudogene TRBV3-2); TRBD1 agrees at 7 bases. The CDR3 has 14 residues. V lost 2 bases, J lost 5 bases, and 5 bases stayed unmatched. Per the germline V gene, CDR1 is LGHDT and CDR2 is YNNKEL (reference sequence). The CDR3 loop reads CASSQRGQGETQYF. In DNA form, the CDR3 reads TGTGCCAGCAGCCAAAGGGGGCAAGGGGAGACCCAGTACTTC.

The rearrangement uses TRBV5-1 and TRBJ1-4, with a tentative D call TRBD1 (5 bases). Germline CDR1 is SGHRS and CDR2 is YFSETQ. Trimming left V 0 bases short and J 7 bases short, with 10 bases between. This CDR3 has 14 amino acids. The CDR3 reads CASSLASGIEKLFF. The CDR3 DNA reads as TGCGCCAGCAGCTTGGCGTCAGGGATTGAAAAACTGTTTTTT.

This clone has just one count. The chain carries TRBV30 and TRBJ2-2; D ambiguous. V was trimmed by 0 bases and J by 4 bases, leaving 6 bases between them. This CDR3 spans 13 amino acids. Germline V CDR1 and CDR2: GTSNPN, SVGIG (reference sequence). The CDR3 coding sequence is TGTGCCTGGAGTGTTTCGTTCACCGGGGAGCTGTTTTTT. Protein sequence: CAWSVSFTGELFF.

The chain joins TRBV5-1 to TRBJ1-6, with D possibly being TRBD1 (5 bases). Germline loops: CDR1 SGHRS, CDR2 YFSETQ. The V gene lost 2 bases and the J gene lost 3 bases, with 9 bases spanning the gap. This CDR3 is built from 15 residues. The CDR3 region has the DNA TGCGCCAGCAGCTTCCGGGGGGACTATAATTCACCCCTCCACTTT. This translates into CASSFRGDYNSPLHF.

The CDR3 region is CATSKLGGASLLAGAHPSTDTQYF. The CDR3 coding sequence is TGTGCCACCAGCAAACTCGGGGGCGCAAGCTTACTAGCGGGAGCACACCCTAGCACAGATACGCAGTATTTT. The chain carries TRBV15 and TRBJ2-3; 11 bases line up with TRBD2. This CDR3 is 24 amino acids long. The J segment lost 0 bases and the V segment lost 4 bases, leaving 27 bases of the junction unmatched. Germline CDR1 LNHNV, CDR2 YYDKDF (reference sequence). Combining the CDR3 with reference TRBV15 and TRBJ2-3 gives the whole variable domain DAMVIQNPRYQVTQFGKPVTLSCSQTLNHNVMYWYQQKSSQAPKLLFHYYDKDFNNEADTPDNFQSRRPNTSFCFLDIRSPGLGDTAMYLCATSKLGGASLLAGAHPSTDTQYFGPGTRLTVL.

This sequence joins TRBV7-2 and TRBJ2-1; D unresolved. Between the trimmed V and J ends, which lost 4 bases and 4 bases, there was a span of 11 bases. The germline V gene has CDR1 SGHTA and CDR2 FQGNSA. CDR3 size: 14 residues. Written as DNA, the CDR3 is TGTGCCAGCAGCTCCCTGGGCAGGTACAATGAGCAGTTCTTC. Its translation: CASSSLGRYNEQFF.

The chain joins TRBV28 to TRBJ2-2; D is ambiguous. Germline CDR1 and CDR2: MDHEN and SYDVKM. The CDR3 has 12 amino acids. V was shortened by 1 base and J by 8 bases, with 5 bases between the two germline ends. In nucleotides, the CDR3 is TGTGCCAGCAGTTTATTAGTAGGGGAGCTGTTTTTT. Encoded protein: CASSLLVGELFF. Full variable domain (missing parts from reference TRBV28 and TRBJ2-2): DVKVTQSSRYLVKRTGEKVFLECVQDMDHENMFWYRQDPGLGLRLIYFSYDVKMKEKGDIPEGYSVSREKKERFSLILESASTNQTSMYLCASSLLVGELFFGEGSRLTVL.

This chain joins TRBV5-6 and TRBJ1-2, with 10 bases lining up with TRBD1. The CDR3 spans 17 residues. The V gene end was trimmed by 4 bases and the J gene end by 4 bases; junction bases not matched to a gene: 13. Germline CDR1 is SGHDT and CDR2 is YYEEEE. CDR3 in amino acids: CASSPKGTGAGFYGYTF. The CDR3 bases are TGTGCCAGCAGCCCGAAGGGGACAGGGGCCGGATTCTATGGCTACACCTTC.

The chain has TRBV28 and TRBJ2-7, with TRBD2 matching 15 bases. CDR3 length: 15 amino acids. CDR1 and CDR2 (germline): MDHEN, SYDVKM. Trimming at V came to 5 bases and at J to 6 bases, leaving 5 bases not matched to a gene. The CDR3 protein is CASSPRTSGRGEQYF. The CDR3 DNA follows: TGTGCCAGCAGTCCCCGGACTAGCGGGAGGGGCGAGCAGTACTTC.

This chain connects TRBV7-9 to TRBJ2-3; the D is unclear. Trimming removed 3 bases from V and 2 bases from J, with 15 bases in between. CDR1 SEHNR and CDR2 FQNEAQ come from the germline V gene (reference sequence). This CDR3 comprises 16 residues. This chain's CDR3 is CASSFRELRNTDTQYF. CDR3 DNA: TGTGCCAGCAGCTTCCGAGAACTCCGCAACACAGATACGCAGTATTTT.

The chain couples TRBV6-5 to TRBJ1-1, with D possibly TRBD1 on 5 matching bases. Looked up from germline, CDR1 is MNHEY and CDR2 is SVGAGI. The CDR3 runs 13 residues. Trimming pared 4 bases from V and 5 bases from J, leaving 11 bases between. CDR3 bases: TGTGCCAGCAGTTCGTTGGGGGGAACTGAAGCTTTCTTT. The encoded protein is CASSSLGGTEAFF.

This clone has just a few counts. CDR3 sequence (DNA): TGTGCCAGCAGCCTAGAATCCGGCAGGCCTAACTATGGCTACACCTTC. Protein sequence: CASSLESGRPNYGYTF. The chain uses TRBV7-9 and TRBJ1-2; D gene ambiguous. The CDR3 extends over 16 amino acids. The V gene's germline CDR1 is SEHNR and CDR2 FQNEAQ (reference sequence). The V end was cut by 5 bases, the J end by 0 bases, with 16 bases between.

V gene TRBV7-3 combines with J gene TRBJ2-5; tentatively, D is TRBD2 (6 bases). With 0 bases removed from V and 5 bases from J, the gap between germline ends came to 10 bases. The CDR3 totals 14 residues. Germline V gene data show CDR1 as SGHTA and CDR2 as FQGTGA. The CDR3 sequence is CASSLTESGETQYF. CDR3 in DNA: TGTGCCAGCAGCTTAACGGAGAGCGGGGAGACCCAGTACTTC.

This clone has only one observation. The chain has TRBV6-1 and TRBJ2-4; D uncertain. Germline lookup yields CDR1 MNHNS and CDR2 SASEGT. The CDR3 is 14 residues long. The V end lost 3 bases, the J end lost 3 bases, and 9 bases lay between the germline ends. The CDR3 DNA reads TGTGCCAGCAGTGAGTCGCTAGACAAAAACATTCAGTACTTC. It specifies CASSESLDKNIQYF.

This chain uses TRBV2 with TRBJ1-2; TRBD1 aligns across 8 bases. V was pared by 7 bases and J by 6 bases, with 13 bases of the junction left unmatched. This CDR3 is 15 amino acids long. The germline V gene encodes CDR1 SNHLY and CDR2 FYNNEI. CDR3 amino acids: CASNVGQGDWDGYTF. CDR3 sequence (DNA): TGTGCCAGCAATGTAGGACAGGGAGATTGGGATGGCTACACCTTC.

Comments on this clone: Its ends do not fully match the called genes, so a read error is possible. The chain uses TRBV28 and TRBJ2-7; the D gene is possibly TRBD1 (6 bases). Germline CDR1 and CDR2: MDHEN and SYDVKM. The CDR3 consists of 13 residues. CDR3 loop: CASSLRQGRMMDF. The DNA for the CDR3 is TGTGCCAGCAGTTTACGGCAGGGGAGAATGATGGACTTC.

CDR3 coding DNA: TGCGCCAGCAGCCAAGAAATGAAGGGGTTAGACACAGATACGCAGTATTTT. Amino acid sequence: CASSQEMKGLDTDTQYF. V usage is TRBV4-3 and J usage is TRBJ2-3; D may be TRBD1 (5 bases). Trimming shortened V by 0 bases and J by 2 bases, and 15 bases separated the two germline ends. This CDR3 has 17 amino acids. Germline loops: CDR1 LGHNA, CDR2 YSLEER.

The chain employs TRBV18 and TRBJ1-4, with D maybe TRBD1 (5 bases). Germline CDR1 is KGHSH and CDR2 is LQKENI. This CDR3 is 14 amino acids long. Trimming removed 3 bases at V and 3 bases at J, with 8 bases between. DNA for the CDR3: TGTGCCAGCTCACCTTGGACACCTAATGAAAAACTGTTTTTT. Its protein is CASSPWTPNEKLFF.

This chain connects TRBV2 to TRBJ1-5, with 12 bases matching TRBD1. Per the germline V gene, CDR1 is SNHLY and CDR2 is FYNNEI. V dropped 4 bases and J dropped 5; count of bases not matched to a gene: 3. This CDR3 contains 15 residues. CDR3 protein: CASSAGTGGDQPQHF. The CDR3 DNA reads TGTGCCAGCAGTGCCGGGACAGGGGGCGATCAGCCCCAGCATTTT.

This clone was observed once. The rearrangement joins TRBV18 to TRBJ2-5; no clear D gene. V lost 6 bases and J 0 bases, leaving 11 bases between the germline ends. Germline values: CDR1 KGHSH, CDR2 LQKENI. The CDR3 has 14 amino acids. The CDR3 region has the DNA TGTGCCAGCTCCCCCTCTAACCACCAAGAGACCCAGTACTTC. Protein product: CASSPSNHQETQYF.

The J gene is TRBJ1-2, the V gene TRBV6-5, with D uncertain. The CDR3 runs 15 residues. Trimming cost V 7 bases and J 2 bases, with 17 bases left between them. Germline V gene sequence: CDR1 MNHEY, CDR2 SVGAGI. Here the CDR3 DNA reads TGTGCCAGCATCCCTGGTGTTCTGGCCAACTATGGCTACACCTTC. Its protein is CASIPGVLANYGYTF.